The 10 T cell receptor beta chains in this list originate from one sample, sequenced in a study of cytomegalovirus exposure and HLA in healthy donors. Primers included in the PCR were 60 Vbeta and 13 Jbeta primers. TCRdb keeps only in-frame clones here, not all; method: immunoSEQ multiplex PCR. The sample yields some 93,000 clones, nearly 80% seen once. Sequencing was carried out using PBMCs. These receptors all stem from a woman aged 40 to 49 in good health and CMV-seronegative.

The genes are TRBV7-2 and TRBJ2-3; 9 bases are shared with TRBD2. From germline, CDR1 is SGHTA and CDR2 FQGNSA. The CDR3 length is 17 residues. V lost 1 base, J lost 3 bases, and 8 bases stayed unmatched. The chain's CDR3 is CASSLESSGTFTDTQYF. The CDR3 nucleotides are TGTGCCAGCAGCTTAGAGTCTAGCGGGACGTTTACAGATACGCAGTATTTT.

V gene TRBV6-6 combines with J gene TRBJ2-2; 10 nucleotides align to TRBD1. Germline V gene sequence: CDR1 MNHNY, CDR2 SVGAGI (reference sequence). The CDR3 covers 14 residues. Germline trimming cut 5 bases from V and 8 bases from J; bases unmatched to any gene: 5. The CDR3 region has the DNA TGTGCCAGCAGTAGACAGGGGGCAAATGGGGAGCTGTTTTTT. Its protein is CASSRQGANGELFF.

This clone was picked up a small number of times. The CDR3 region is CASRGGPTEAFF. The CDR3 DNA follows: TGTGCCAGCAGAGGGGGTCCGACTGAAGCTTTCTTT. J is TRBJ1-1 and V is TRBV5-4; a possible D gene is TRBD1 (6 bases). The CDR3 covers 12 residues. Germline CDR1 and CDR2: SGHNT and YYREEE (reference sequence). V lost 5 bases and J lost 5, with 10 bases in between.

This chain links TRBV7-2 with TRBJ2-2; TRBD1 agrees at 8 bases. The CDR3 spans 15 residues. The junction had 2 bases not matched to a gene; V was cut back by 3 bases and J by 2 bases. Germline CDR1 SGHTA, CDR2 FQGNSA. CDR3 in amino acids: CASSLGQANTGELFF. In DNA, the CDR3 is TGTGCCAGCAGCTTGGGACAGGCAAACACCGGGGAGCTGTTTTTT.

The rearrangement joins TRBV13 to TRBJ1-3, with unresolved D. V lost 6 bases and J 2 bases, leaving 8 bases between the germline ends. This CDR3 has 13 residues. Germline V lookup: CDR1 PRHDT, CDR2 FYEKMQ (reference sequence). The CDR3 nucleotides read TGTGCCAGCAGTGCAGGAACTGGAAACACCATATATTTT. Its protein is CASSAGTGNTIYF.

The chain uses TRBV19 and TRBJ2-1; 12 positions match TRBD1. CDR1 and CDR2 (germline): LNHDA, SQIVND (reference sequence). Losses at the gene ends were 2 bases for V and 8 bases for J; bases not matched to a gene: 7. This CDR3 contains 16 residues. DNA of the CDR3: TGTGCCAGTAGTATAAGGCTGGGACAGGGGGCCTATGAGCAGTTCTTC. Residues: CASSIRLGQGAYEQFF. The entire variable domain, with the rest obtained from reference TRBV19 and TRBJ2-1, is as follows: DGGITQSPKYLFRKEGQNVTLSCEQNLNHDAMYWYRQDPGQGLRLIYYSQIVNDFQKGDIAEGYSVSREKKESFPLTVTSAQKNPTAFYLCASSIRLGQGAYEQFFGPGTRLTVL.

This clone has just a few counts. The chain employs TRBV30 and TRBJ1-5; 9 bases line up with TRBD1. V was clipped by 3 bases and J by 5 bases; unmatched bases: 5. Germline CDR1 is GTSNPN and CDR2 is SVGIG (reference sequence). The CDR3 runs to 14 residues. In DNA, the CDR3 is TGTGCCTGGAGGACAGGGGGTCTTGATCAGCCCCAGCATTTT. Translating it yields CAWRTGGLDQPQHF.

This rearrangement joins TRBV4-1 to TRBJ1-2, with D possibly TRBD1 on 5 matching bases. The V gene's germline CDR1 is MGHRA and CDR2 YSYEKL. There are 14 residues in the CDR3. Trimming shortened V by 4 bases and J by 11 bases, and 20 bases separated the two germline ends. CDR3: CASSPLRGMKAYTF. As DNA, the CDR3 is TGCGCCAGCAGCCCGTTGCGGGGGATGAAGGCTTACACCTTC.

This clone was counted only a few times. This chain links TRBV4-2 with TRBJ1-1; 7 bases line up with TRBD1. This CDR3 has 15 amino acids. Germline V CDR1 and CDR2: LGHNA, YNFKEQ. Losses at the gene ends were 3 bases for V and 7 bases for J; bases not matched to a gene: 11. CDR3 region: CASSQSDRDRLEAFF. As DNA, the CDR3 is TGTGCCAGCAGCCAGTCAGACCGGGACAGACTTGAAGCTTTCTTT.

V and J are TRBV6-5 and TRBJ2-3; the match to TRBD2 covers 7 bases. V lost 5 bases and J lost 0; bases outside the gene matches: 5. Germline CDR1 MNHEY, CDR2 SVGAGI. This CDR3 has 15 amino acids. CDR3 region: CASSATSASTDTQYF. CDR3 nucleotides: TGTGCCAGCAGTGCAACTAGCGCGAGCACAGATACGCAGTATTTT.